This TCR beta chain was captured by sequencing in a study of T cell responses to AZD1222 COVID-19 vaccine. Sequencing used immunoSEQ multiplex PCR; TCRdb keeps in-frame clones, though not all of them. The sample has 70,000 to 95,000 clones, roughly nine tenths seen once. V lost 4 bases, J lost 4 bases, and 14 bases lay in between. CDR1 is LNHDA, CDR2 SQIVND, per germline (reference sequence). This CDR3 is 15 amino acids long. This material consisted of peripheral blood, taken 28 days after the second AZD1222 dose. This receptor was identified in an adult who received the AZD1222 COVID-19 vaccine. The chain carries TRBV19 and TRBJ1-5; D remains ambiguous. Here the CDR3 DNA reads TGTGCCAGTAGTAATTCTGGACCACTAAATCAGCCCCAGCATTTT. Protein product: CASSNSGPLNQPQHF. Full variable domain (remainder filled in from reference TRBV19 and TRBJ1-5): DGGITQSPKYLFRKEGQNVTLSCEQNLNHDAMYWYRQDPGQGLRLIYYSQIVNDFQKGDIAEGYSVSREKKESFPLTVTSAQKNPTAFYLCASSNSGPLNQPQHFGDGTRLSIL.